These 23 T cell receptor beta chains share one sample of origin, sequenced in a study of cytomegalovirus exposure and HLA in healthy donors. Researchers ran the PCR with 60 Vbeta and 13 Jbeta primers. The data were produced by immunoSEQ multiplex PCR, yet TCRdb's version contains in-frame clones alone and is incomplete. The data show about 120,000 clones, over 75% seen once. The sequencing input was PBMCs. The source of these receptors is a man in his forties or fifties in good health and CMV-seronegative.

The chain combines TRBV5-1 with TRBJ2-2; TRBD1 agrees at 8 bases. The CDR3 contains 14 residues. With 4 bases clipped from V and 6 bases from J, the junction kept 5 bases outside the gene matches. In germline, CDR1 is SGHRS, CDR2 YFSETQ. CDR3 region: CASSPYRGAGELFF. For the CDR3, the DNA is TGCGCCAGCAGCCCCTACAGGGGGGCCGGGGAGCTGTTTTTT.

The chain uses TRBV30 and TRBJ1-5, with D perhaps TRBD1 (6 bases). This CDR3 comprises 16 residues. Trimming pared 0 bases from V and 4 bases from J, leaving 16 bases between. CDR1 is GTSNPN and CDR2 is SVGIG in the germline V gene (reference sequence). CDR3 amino acids: CAWSVRRGRGNQPQHF. The CDR3 DNA follows: TGTGCCTGGAGTGTACGCAGGGGTCGAGGAAATCAGCCCCAGCATTTT.

The chain's CDR3 is CAISESNSLLSGANVLTF. In nucleotides, the CDR3 is TGTGCCATCAGTGAGTCTAATAGCCTCCTCTCTGGGGCCAACGTCCTGACTTTC. The gene calls are TRBV10-3 and TRBJ2-6; D gene ambiguous. The CDR3 has 18 residues. Germline V gene sequence: CDR1 ENHRY, CDR2 SYGVKD. V was cut by 0 bases and J by 0 bases, with 12 bases left in between.

The chain employs TRBV27 and TRBJ2-3, with 10 bases lining up with TRBD2. V dropped 7 bases and J dropped 5; count of bases not matched to a gene: 12. In germline, CDR1 is MNHEY, CDR2 SMNVEV (reference sequence). The CDR3 covers 16 residues. The CDR3 protein is CASKRNSGGPEDTQYF. Here the CDR3 DNA reads TGTGCCAGCAAACGAAATAGCGGGGGGCCCGAAGATACGCAGTATTTT.

For this clone: The same CDR3 is also encoded by other DNA sequences in this sample. The V gene is TRBV7-6, the J gene TRBJ1-1; 8 bases are a match to TRBD1. V shed 2 bases and J 0 bases; nucleotides not matched to a gene: 8. Germline CDR1 and CDR2: SGHVS and FNYEAQ. This CDR3 comprises 17 residues. CDR3 in amino acids: CASSLQGATIMNTEAFF. CDR3 nucleotide sequence: TGTGCCAGCAGCTTACAGGGGGCGACTATCATGAACACTGAAGCTTTCTTT.

The gene calls are TRBV4-1 and TRBJ2-5; maybe TRBD2 (6 bases). Looked up from germline, CDR1 is MGHRA and CDR2 is YSYEKL. V was pared by 3 bases and J by 4 bases, with 15 bases between. This CDR3 comprises 15 residues. CDR3 in amino acids: CASSHSGGGVETQYF. The CDR3 DNA follows: TGCGCCAGCAGCCATTCTGGCGGAGGGGTAGAGACCCAGTACTTC.

This clone was counted a single time. In DNA form, the CDR3 reads TGTGCCACCCCACCGAGAGGCGGGTCCCTCGAGCAGTACTTC. Translated, it gives CATPPRGGSLEQYF. The V and J genes are TRBV19 and TRBJ2-7; possible D gene TRBD2, 5 bases. The V and J ends lost 10 bases and 6 bases respectively, with 22 bases between them. Germline values: CDR1 LNHDA, CDR2 SQIVND (reference sequence). This CDR3 region has 14 residues.

V and J are TRBV7-7 and TRBJ2-5; D not certain. Gene TRBJ2-7 matches the end of the DNA better, so the J call may be wrong. Germline loops: CDR1 SSHAT, CDR2 FNYEAQ (reference sequence). There are 13 residues in the CDR3. In nucleotides, the CDR3 is TGTGCCAGCAGCTTAAGGCTAGCCTACGAGCAGTACTTC. Translation: CASSLRLAYEQYF.

In DNA, the CDR3 is TGTGCCAGCAGTGAAATAGCGGGTAATTTGGGTGAGCAGTTCTTC. Protein sequence: CASSEIAGNLGEQFF. The rearrangement uses TRBV6-4 and TRBJ2-1; 7 bases map to TRBD2. The ends lost 3 bases at V and 9 bases at J; junction bases unmatched: 11. The CDR3 spans 15 residues. CDR1 MRHNA and CDR2 SNTAGT come from the germline V gene.

The J gene is TRBJ2-5, the V gene TRBV7-2, with 8 positions matching TRBD1. Germline lookup yields CDR1 SGHTA and CDR2 FQGNSA. This CDR3 has 18 residues. V was clipped by 2 bases and J by 1 base; unmatched bases: 12. In DNA form, the CDR3 reads TGTGCCAGCAGCTTATGGCCCCGGACGGGACAGGCCCAAGAGACCCAGTACTTC. It yields the protein CASSLWPRTGQAQETQYF.

The chain joins TRBV28 to TRBJ1-5; TRBD1 aligns across 7 bases. The V gene end was trimmed by 3 bases and the J gene end by 4 bases; junction bases not matched to a gene: 9. The CDR3 has 16 residues. The germline gives CDR1 MDHEN, CDR2 SYDVKM. CDR3: CASSLLGDRENQPQHF. CDR3 DNA sequence: TGTGCCAGCAGTTTGCTGGGTGACAGGGAGAATCAGCCCCAGCATTTT. Supplemented by reference TRBV28 and TRBJ1-5, the full variable domain reads DVKVTQSSRYLVKRTGEKVFLECVQDMDHENMFWYRQDPGLGLRLIYFSYDVKMKEKGDIPEGYSVSREKKERFSLILESASTNQTSMYLCASSLLGDRENQPQHFGDGTRLSIL.

There are a few counts of this clone. The gene calls are TRBV7-6 and TRBJ1-6, with D tentatively TRBD1 (5 bases). The CDR3 spans 15 residues. The germline gives CDR1 SGHVS, CDR2 FNYEAQ. Trimming cost V 0 bases and J 8 bases, with 11 bases left between them. The CDR3 spells CASSLAGTGDSPLHF. CDR3 DNA: TGTGCCAGCAGCTTAGCCGGGACGGGGGATTCACCCCTCCACTTT.

This clone has just a few counts. Mismatch with germline at one junction end may stem from a read error. The CDR3 DNA follows: TGTGCCACCAGCAGAGTAAGGACCCAGGGAAAGGGAAACAGTCAGTACTTC. It yields the protein CATSRVRTQGKGNSQYF. The chain employs TRBV15 and TRBJ2-4, with D possibly matching TRBD1 (5 bases). In germline, CDR1 is LNHNV, CDR2 YYDKDF (reference sequence). This CDR3 region has 17 residues.

This clone was seen a single time. The chain is built from TRBV6-1 and TRBJ2-3; the D gene is possibly TRBD2 (6 bases). Trimming took 3 bases from V and 4 from J, leaving 14 bases between them. The CDR3 has 15 residues. Germline-derived CDR1 and CDR2 are MNHNS and SASEGT. Here the CDR3 DNA reads TGTGCCAGCAGTGAGATGTGGGAGGTCGCAGATACGCAGTATTTT. As protein: CASSEMWEVADTQYF.

V is TRBV27 and J is TRBJ2-7; 9 nucleotides align to TRBD1. The CDR3 is 14 amino acids. CDR1 MNHEY and CDR2 SMNVEV come from the germline V gene (reference sequence). With V trimmed by 5 bases and J by 3 bases, 5 bases remained unmatched. The CDR3 spells CASSPETGGYEQYF. DNA of the CDR3: TGTGCCAGCAGTCCAGAGACAGGGGGCTACGAGCAGTACTTC.

The rearrangement uses TRBV27 and TRBJ2-1, with D possibly matching TRBD2 (5 bases). The CDR3 loop spans 15 amino acids. V was clipped by 4 bases and J by 2 bases, with 12 bases between them. CDR1 and CDR2 (germline): MNHEY, SMNVEV (reference sequence). CDR3 sequence (DNA): TGTGCCAGCAGTTGGGTCGCCGGGACCTACAATGAGCAGTTCTTC. This gives the protein CASSWVAGTYNEQFF.

The rearrangement links TRBV19 to TRBJ2-5; D remains ambiguous. V lost 6 bases and J 5 bases, leaving 16 bases between the germline ends. The germline V gene encodes CDR1 LNHDA and CDR2 SQIVND (reference sequence). The CDR3 sequence is 14 residues long. Here the CDR3 DNA reads TGTGCCAGTAGCCCAATGGGCAGCCGGGAGACCCAGTACTTC. Its protein is CASSPMGSRETQYF. Variable domain in full (rest from reference TRBV19 and TRBJ2-5): DGGITQSPKYLFRKEGQNVTLSCEQNLNHDAMYWYRQDPGQGLRLIYYSQIVNDFQKGDIAEGYSVSREKKESFPLTVTSAQKNPTAFYLCASSPMGSRETQYFGPGTRLLVL.

The chain employs TRBV4-3 and TRBJ2-2, with unresolved D. V was trimmed by 6 bases and J by 5 bases, leaving 10 bases between them. The CDR3 has 13 residues. The germline V gene encodes CDR1 LGHNA and CDR2 YSLEER. CDR3 sequence reads: CASRSDGTGELFF. The DNA for the CDR3 is TGCGCCAGCAGGTCCGACGGGACCGGGGAGCTGTTTTTT.

The CDR3 DNA reads TGTGCCAGCTCACAATTCAGGGGGCTTGAATACGAGCAGTACTTC. This translates into CASSQFRGLEYEQYF. The J gene is TRBJ2-7, the V gene TRBV18; 8 bases match TRBD1. The CDR3 is made up of 15 amino acids. Germline V gives CDR1 KGHSH, CDR2 LQKENI. J was trimmed by 4 bases and V by 4 bases; bases with no gene match: 9.

The rearrangement links TRBV7-2 to TRBJ2-1, with 8 bases that match TRBD1. This CDR3 is built from 15 residues. Trimming took 4 bases from V and 7 from J; bases not matched to a gene: 9. CDR1 is SGHTA, CDR2 FQGNSA, per germline. Written as DNA, the CDR3 is TGTGCCAGCAGCTCGGGACAGGCGCCATTAAATGAGCAGTTCTTC. Its translation is CASSSGQAPLNEQFF.

The gene calls are TRBV11-3 and TRBJ2-7; 8 bases are a match to TRBD1. This CDR3 comprises 15 residues. Trimming removed 7 bases from V and 2 bases from J; junction bases left unmatched: 10. Germline CDR1 SGHNT, CDR2 YENEEA. CDR3 nucleotides: TGTGCCAGCATCACGAGACAGGGGAAGACCTACGAGCAGTACTTC. Protein sequence: CASITRQGKTYEQYF.

This clone has more than one count but fewer than ten. The gene calls are TRBV19 and TRBJ1-1, with D perhaps TRBD1 (5 bases). Germline-derived CDR1 and CDR2 are LNHDA and SQIVND (reference sequence). Between the trimmed V and J ends, which lost 7 bases and 9 bases, there was a span of 18 bases. The CDR3 has 13 residues. CDR3 protein: CASISGMLSKAFF. CDR3 nucleotides: TGTGCCAGTATATCAGGGATGCTCTCAAAAGCTTTCTTT.

V gene TRBV5-1 combines with J gene TRBJ1-4; weak D call: TRBD1 (6 bases). V lost 1 base and J lost 8, with 12 bases in between. The CDR3 sequence is 14 residues long. Germline assignment: CDR1 SGHRS and CDR2 YFSETQ. The CDR3 DNA is TGCGCCAGCAGCTTGCGGCAGGGGTACGAAAAACTGTTTTTT. Residues: CASSLRQGYEKLFF.